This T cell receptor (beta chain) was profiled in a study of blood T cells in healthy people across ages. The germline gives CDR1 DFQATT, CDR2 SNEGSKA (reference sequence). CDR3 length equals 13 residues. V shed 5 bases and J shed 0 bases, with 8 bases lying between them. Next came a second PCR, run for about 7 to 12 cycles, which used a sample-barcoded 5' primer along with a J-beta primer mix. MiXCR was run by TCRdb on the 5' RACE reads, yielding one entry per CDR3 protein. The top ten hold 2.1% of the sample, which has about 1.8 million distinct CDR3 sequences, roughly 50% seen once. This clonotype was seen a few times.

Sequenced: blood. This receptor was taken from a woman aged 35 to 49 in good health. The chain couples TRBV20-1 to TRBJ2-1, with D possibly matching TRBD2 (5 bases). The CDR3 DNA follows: TGCAGTGCTGAGGGTGTCTCCTACAATGAGCAGTTCTTC. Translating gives CSAEGVSYNEQFF.